The 21 T cell receptor beta chains below come from one sample, sequenced in a study of blood T cell repertoires in COVID-19. Sequenced by immunoSEQ multiplex PCR; TCRdb stores in-frame clones only, minus some. The sample consists of around 95,000 clones, about 80% of them appearing once. Sequencing input: peripheral blood. The receptors come from a man aged 70 or older with active or convalescent COVID-19.

The V gene is TRBV7-9, the J gene TRBJ2-1, with 10 positions matching TRBD1. Germline V CDR1 and CDR2: SEHNR, FQNEAQ (reference sequence). Trimming cost V 5 bases and J 8 bases; bases outside gene matches: 12. The CDR3 loop spans 16 amino acids. The CDR3 spells CASSKRTGGFVDEQFF. In DNA, the CDR3 is TGTGCCAGCAGCAAAAGGACAGGGGGATTTGTCGATGAGCAGTTCTTC.

The genes are TRBV30 and TRBJ2-7; 10 bases fit TRBD2. CDR1 and CDR2 from the germline V gene are GTSNPN and SVGIG (reference sequence). This CDR3 region has 16 residues. J was trimmed by 5 bases and V by 3 bases; bases with no gene match: 13. In nucleotides, the CDR3 is TGTGCCTGGAGCAAGAAGGGGCTAGCGGGAGCGGACGAGCAGTACTTC. It translates to CAWSKKGLAGADEQYF.

The DNA for the CDR3 is TGTGCCAGCAGCTCAGGGGGATTTAATTCACCCCTCCACTTT. Residues: CASSSGGFNSPLHF. This chain joins TRBV7-2 and TRBJ1-6; 7 bases align to TRBD1. Looked up from germline, CDR1 is SGHTA and CDR2 is FQGNSA. The CDR3 covers 14 residues. V lost 4 bases and J lost 6; bases outside the gene matches: 3. Supplemented by reference TRBV7-2 and TRBJ1-6, the full variable domain reads GAGVSQSPSNKVTEKGKDVELRCDPISGHTALYWYRQSLGQGLEFLIYFQGNSAPDKSGLPSDRFSAERTGGSVSTLTIQRTQQEDSAVYLCASSSGGFNSPLHFGNGTRLTVT.

This clone was observed a single time. The chain couples TRBV10-3 to TRBJ2-5; 9 nucleotides line up with TRBD1. This CDR3 is 13 amino acids long. After removal of 6 bases from V and 5 bases from J, the junction contained 4 bases not matched to a gene. The germline V gene has CDR1 ENHRY and CDR2 SYGVKD. CDR3 residues: CAIRQGAGETQYF. The DNA of the CDR3 is TGTGCCATCAGACAGGGGGCTGGGGAGACCCAGTACTTC.

This chain connects TRBV3-1 (or the pseudogene TRBV3-2) to TRBJ1-2; 7 bases are shared with TRBD1. This CDR3 is 15 amino acids long. From germline, CDR1 is LGHDT and CDR2 YNNKEL (reference sequence). J lost 4 bases, V lost 5 bases, and 10 bases had no gene match. The CDR3 coding sequence is TGTGCCAGCAGCACTCTTTCGTCAGGGGGCTATGGCTACACCTTC. It is translated as CASSTLSSGGYGYTF.

J is TRBJ2-3 and V is TRBV28; the match to TRBD1 covers 7 bases. The germline gives CDR1 MDHEN, CDR2 SYDVKM. Trimming took 5 bases from V and 2 from J; bases not matched to a gene: 7. CDR3 length: 15 amino acids. Here the CDR3 DNA reads TGTGCCAGCAGTCCGACAGGGATACTCACAGATACGCAGTATTTT. Amino acids: CASSPTGILTDTQYF. The whole variable domain, filled in from reference TRBV28 and TRBJ2-3, reads DVKVTQSSRYLVKRTGEKVFLECVQDMDHENMFWYRQDPGLGLRLIYFSYDVKMKEKGDIPEGYSVSREKKERFSLILESASTNQTSMYLCASSPTGILTDTQYFGPGTRLTVL.

The genes are TRBV24-1 and TRBJ1-5; D uncertain. Germline V gene sequence: CDR1 KGHDR, CDR2 SFDVKD. This CDR3 has 12 residues. The V end lost 6 bases, the J end lost 3 bases, and 5 bases lay between the germline ends. This CDR3 reads CATSKYNQPQHF. The CDR3 DNA follows: TGTGCCACCAGTAAATACAATCAGCCCCAGCATTTT.

This chain's CDR3 is CASSVYGGIRDTQYF. CDR3 coding DNA: TGTGCCAGCAGCGTTTATGGCGGGATCCGGGATACGCAGTATTTT. This chain links TRBV9 with TRBJ2-3; perhaps TRBD2 as D (6 bases). The CDR3 covers 15 residues. The V gene's germline CDR1 is SGDLS and CDR2 YYNGEE. V lost 2 bases, J lost 6 bases, and 16 bases lay in between.

The chain links TRBV27 to TRBJ2-7; 8 positions agree with TRBD1. Germline-derived CDR1 and CDR2 are MNHEY and SMNVEV (reference sequence). Trimming cost V 1 base and J 5 bases; bases outside gene matches: 7. The length of the CDR3 is 15 residues. DNA of the CDR3: TGTGCCAGCAGTTTATTGCCCGGACAGGGCCACGAGCAGTACTTC. Amino acid sequence: CASSLLPGQGHEQYF.

The chain joins TRBV3-1 (or the pseudogene TRBV3-2) to TRBJ1-2; TRBD1 matches 11 bases. V was clipped by 1 base and J by 9 bases; unmatched bases: 7. The germline gives CDR1 LGHDT, CDR2 YNNKEL (reference sequence). This CDR3 has 15 residues. The CDR3 DNA follows: TGTGCCAGCAGCCAAGGTACCGGGACAGGGGGACGCTACACCTTC. Protein product: CASSQGTGTGGRYTF.

V is TRBV19 and J is TRBJ1-2, with 7 bases that match TRBD1. The V gene's germline CDR1 is LNHDA and CDR2 SQIVND (reference sequence). V lost 6 bases to trimming and J lost 4 bases; unmatched junction nucleotides: 5. The length of the CDR3 is 13 residues. The CDR3 region has the DNA TGTGCCAGTAGGCCGGACAGGTTCTATGGCTACACCTTC. It is translated as CASRPDRFYGYTF.

The CDR3 reads CASSPQPRGCEQYF. The CDR3 nucleotides read TGTGCCAGCAGCCCGCAACCCCGGGGTTGCGAGCAGTACTTC. The V call is TRBV11-3, the J call TRBJ2-7, with D possibly being TRBD2 (5 bases). The CDR3 sequence is 14 residues long. Trimming removed 5 bases at V and 6 bases at J, with 17 bases between. Germline CDR1 is SGHNT and CDR2 is YENEEA.

This clone has just a few counts. This chain uses TRBV3-1 (or the pseudogene TRBV3-2) with TRBJ2-2; TRBD1 aligns across 7 bases. The CDR3 has 14 residues. CDR1 is LGHDT, CDR2 YNNKEL, per germline (reference sequence). V trimming: 6 bases; J trimming: 2 bases; junction bases outside the gene matches: 3. DNA of the CDR3: TGTGCCAGCAGGGGACAGCCCAACACCGGGGAGCTGTTTTTT. It translates to CASRGQPNTGELFF.

In DNA form, the CDR3 reads TGTGCCAGCAGCTTGGGAGAGCGAGAAAAACTGTTTTTT. It is translated as CASSLGEREKLFF. This rearrangement joins TRBV7-2 to TRBJ1-4; the D is unclear. Per germline, CDR1 SGHTA and CDR2 FQGNSA. This CDR3 contains 13 residues. The ends were cut back, 3 bases at V and 8 bases at J, with 10 bases in the middle.

V is TRBV3-1 (or the pseudogene TRBV3-2) and J is TRBJ2-1, with 7 positions matching TRBD2. V trimming: 0 bases; J trimming: 0 bases; junction bases outside the gene matches: 11. Per germline, CDR1 LGHDT and CDR2 YNNKEL (reference sequence). The CDR3 covers 19 residues. The CDR3 nucleotides read TGTGCCAGCAGCCAAGATGGGAGGGTACTAGCGAGCTCCTACAATGAGCAGTTCTTC. It translates to CASSQDGRVLASSYNEQFF.

V and J are TRBV25-1 and TRBJ2-1; 10 bases match TRBD2. Trimming at V came to 2 bases and at J to 5 bases, leaving 6 bases not matched to a gene. This CDR3 region has 16 residues. The germline V gene encodes CDR1 MGHDK and CDR2 SYGVNS. The CDR3 reads CASSETSGTSHNEQFF. CDR3 bases: TGTGCCAGCAGTGAAACTAGCGGGACAAGCCACAATGAGCAGTTCTTC.

The V and J genes are TRBV11-2 and TRBJ1-1, with a weak D call TRBD1 (5 bases). Trimming took 6 bases from V and 3 from J, leaving 17 bases between them. Germline CDR1 is SGHAT and CDR2 is FQNNGV. The CDR3 extends over 15 amino acids. DNA for the CDR3: TGTGCCAGCAGTTTTGACTCAGGGTCCCACACTGAAGCTTTCTTT. Its translation: CASSFDSGSHTEAFF. The variable domain in full, completed from reference TRBV11-2 and TRBJ1-1, reads EAGVAQSPRYKIIEKRQSVAFWCNPISGHATLYWYQQILGQGPKLLIQFQNNGVVDDSQLPKDRFSAERLKGVDSTLKIQPAKLEDSAVYLCASSFDSGSHTEAFFGQGTRLTVV.

V is TRBV28 and J is TRBJ2-5, with unresolved D. This CDR3 contains 12 residues. CDR1 and CDR2 from the germline V gene are MDHEN and SYDVKM. The V end lost 1 base, the J end lost 4 bases, and 4 bases lay between the germline ends. The CDR3 is CASSLSRETQYF. The CDR3 DNA reads TGTGCCAGCAGTTTATCGCGAGAGACCCAGTACTTC.

This chain uses TRBV11-1 with TRBJ2-1; a possible D gene is TRBD1 (6 bases). From germline, CDR1 is SGHAT and CDR2 FQDESV (reference sequence). V lost 1 base and J lost 5, with 9 bases in between. This CDR3 comprises 14 residues. The CDR3 nucleotides are TGTGCCAGCAGCTTAGGGGGGCTGGACAATGAGCAGTTCTTC. This gives the protein CASSLGGLDNEQFF. The whole variable domain, filled in from reference TRBV11-1 and TRBJ2-1, reads EAEVAQSPRYKITEKSQAVAFWCDPISGHATLYWYRQILGQGPELLVQFQDESVVDDSQLPKDRFSAERLKGVDSTLKIQPAELGDSAMYLCASSLGGLDNEQFFGPGTRLTVL.

This chain uses TRBV19 with TRBJ2-1, with D perhaps TRBD2 (6 bases). V lost 10 bases and J lost 7, with 14 bases in between. The CDR3 has 12 amino acids. Germline V lookup: CDR1 LNHDA, CDR2 SQIVND (reference sequence). The CDR3 nucleotides read TGTGCCACCTTGGGACTGGTGAATGAGCAGTTCTTC. It yields the protein CATLGLVNEQFF. The whole variable domain, remainder taken from reference TRBV19 and TRBJ2-1, is DGGITQSPKYLFRKEGQNVTLSCEQNLNHDAMYWYRQDPGQGLRLIYYSQIVNDFQKGDIAEGYSVSREKKESFPLTVTSAQKNPTAFYLCATLGLVNEQFFGPGTRLTVL.

The chain links TRBV4-2 to TRBJ1-5; no definite D call. Per germline, CDR1 LGHNA and CDR2 YNFKEQ. Trimming cost V 0 bases and J 9 bases, with 12 bases left between them. The CDR3 length is 14 residues. The CDR3 is CASSQDADGRPQHF. The CDR3 DNA follows: TGTGCCAGCAGCCAAGACGCGGACGGGAGGCCCCAGCATTTT.